This is a list of T cell receptor beta chains from one sample in a study of shared T cell receptors in the human thymus. Assay used: immunoSEQ multiplex PCR; TCRdb lists only in-frame clones, some missing. The repertoire holds roughly 560,000 clones, with approximately 78% as singletons. This same sample was also part of a study on human thymus T cells.

Sequencing was carried out using thymocytes. These receptor sequences come from a boy less than two years old with a congenital heart defect. CDR3s include the opening cysteine and the closing phenylalanine or tryptophan. A D gene is named only where the DNA matches it firmly. Rows may omit the clone size; those that give it use once, few, many or a size class.

v_call	d_call	j_call	clone_size	cdr3_length	cdr3_nt	cdr3_aa
TRBV5-4	TRBD1	TRBJ1-3	NA	18	TGTGCCAGCAGCCGAAGCGATCCGGGACAGGCCTCTGGAAACACCATATATTTT	CASSRSDPGQASGNTIYF
TRBV20-1	NA	TRBJ1-2	NA	9	TGCAGTGGAGACTTTGGCTACACCTTC	CSGDFGYTF
TRBV7-8	NA	TRBJ2-5	NA	13	TGTGCCAGCAGCTTAGCGCGGTCCAGGGCCCAGTACTTC	CASSLARSRAQYF
TRBV11-2	TRBD2	TRBJ2-7	NA	15	TGTGCCAGCAGCTTAGATGGCGGGAGCCAAGCGGTGCAGTACTTC	CASSLDGGSQAVQYF
TRBV7-2	NA	TRBJ2-3	once	14	TGTGCCAGCAGCTTTGCCAGGCCCCCAGATACGCAGTATTTT	CASSFARPPDTQYF
TRBV9	TRBD1	TRBJ2-5	NA	16	TGTGCCAGCAGCTCCGGGACAGGGGAATGGAAAGAGACCCAGTACTTC	CASSSGTGEWKETQYF
TRBV27	NA	TRBJ2-7	NA	12	TGTGCCAGCACCCAGAAGGACACCGGTATGTACTTC	CASTQKDTGMYF
TRBV29-1	TRBD2	TRBJ2-7	NA	17	TGCAGCGTGGGGGGACTAGCGGGAGGAGTACGGAGTTACGAGCAGTACTTC	CSVGGLAGGVRSYEQYF
TRBV19	TRBD2	TRBJ2-1	NA	19	TGTGCCAGTAGTACCGGACATGACCATAGCGGGAGGGTCAAGAATGAGCAGTTCTTC	CASSTGHDHSGRVKNEQFF
TRBV9	TRBD2	TRBJ2-4	NA	18	TGTGCCAGCAGCGTAGGGGCCAGCGGGACTGGAGGCAAAAACATTCAGTACTTC	CASSVGASGTGGKNIQYF
TRBV6-5	TRBD1	TRBJ2-1	NA	13	TGTGCCAGCAGTCCGACAGGGGGCGTTGAGCAGTTCTTC	CASSPTGGVEQFF
TRBV19	TRBD1	TRBJ2-7	few	15	TGTGCCAGTAGCCCAGGGACAGACTCATACTACGAGCAGTACTTC	CASSPGTDSYYEQYF
TRBV18	TRBD1	TRBJ1-1	NA	15	TGTGCCAGCTCACCGGGACAGGGGTGGAACACTGAAGCTTTCTTT	CASSPGQGWNTEAFF
TRBV27	TRBD2	TRBJ2-7	few	22	TGTGCCAGCAGTTTAAGGGGACTCGCCGGGACTAACCACCCTCATTTATCCTACGAGCAGTACTTC	CASSLRGLAGTNHPHLSYEQYF
TRBV27	TRBD1	TRBJ2-1	NA	16	TGTGCCAGCAGTCCTACTGGGACAGGGACCTACAATGAGCAGTTCTTC	CASSPTGTGTYNEQFF
TRBV7-9	TRBD1	TRBJ2-7	once	16	TGTGCCAGCAGCTTAGATCGCCGACAGGGGGCGGACGAGCAGTACTTC	CASSLDRRQGADEQYF
TRBV15	TRBD1	TRBJ2-1	NA	18	TGTGCCACCAGCAGAGTGGGCAGGGGGCCCTCATCCTACAATGAGCAGTTCTTC	CATSRVGRGPSSYNEQFF
TRBV27	TRBD1	TRBJ2-7	NA	13	TGTGCCAGCAGTGGGGACAGGGTCTACGAGCAGTACTTC	CASSGDRVYEQYF
TRBV5-1	TRBD2	TRBJ2-3	NA	16	TGCGCCAGCAGCTCGAAGACGGGAGGTCCCACAGATACGCAGTATTTT	CASSSKTGGPTDTQYF
TRBV5-6	TRBD2	TRBJ2-1	NA	13	TGTGCCAGCAGCCGGGAGGGTTACAATGAGCAGTTCTTC	CASSREGYNEQFF
TRBV7-9	TRBD1	TRBJ1-2	NA	16	TGTGCCAGCAGCCTCTCCGACAGGGGGCAAGACTATGGCTACACCTTC	CASSLSDRGQDYGYTF
TRBV27	NA	TRBJ2-2	NA	16	TGTGCCAGCAGTACTTATAGCGCGGGGTACACCGGGGAGCTGTTTTTT	CASSTYSAGYTGELFF
TRBV6-1	NA	TRBJ2-1	once	12	TGTGCCAGCAGTCGAGGGAGCGATGAGCAGTTCTTC	CASSRGSDEQFF
TRBV28	TRBD2	TRBJ2-7	NA	16	TGTGCCAGCAGTTACCTCACTAGCGGGATCTCCTACGAGCAGTACTTC	CASSYLTSGISYEQYF
TRBV7-7	TRBD2	TRBJ2-5	NA	16	TGTGCTAGCACAGTGTCTAGCGGGCCAGGCCCCAAGACCCAGTACTTC	CASTVSSGPGPKTQYF